Shown below are 22 T cell receptor beta chains from a single sample sequenced in a study of T cells in localized non-small cell lung cancer (dated by TCRdb to between 2020 and 2021). Library creation used the immunoSEQ multiplex PCR assay. As stored in TCRdb, this immuneACCESS dataset retains in-frame rearrangements with V and J assigned. A fraction of the clones does not appear; measured against another copy, unresolved V genes explain less than half of the discrepancy, and the remainder lacks a known reason. This sample gives 25,000 to 30,000 clones in total; about 87% of them show up just once. The ten largest clones represent 2.5% to 3% of the sample. This specimen consisted of peripheral blood, obtained before any cancer treatment. The source of these receptors is a woman aged 18-49 years with stage I lung adenocarcinoma.

The chain carries TRBV2 and TRBJ1-4, with D possibly being TRBD1 (6 bases). In germline, CDR1 is SNHLY, CDR2 FYNNEI. V shed 5 bases and J shed 5 bases, with 15 bases lying between them. This CDR3 comprises 15 residues. The chain's CDR3 is CASSNFGQLNEKLFF. The CDR3 DNA is TGTGCCAGCAGTAATTTTGGACAGTTAAATGAAAAACTGTTTTTT.

The chain has TRBV5-1 and TRBJ2-7; D is possibly TRBD1 (7 bases). V lost 2 bases, J lost 7 bases, and 10 bases lay in between. Germline loops: CDR1 SGHRS, CDR2 YFSETQ. The CDR3 has 12 residues. CDR3 coding DNA: TGCGCCAGCAGCTTACAGGGGAGGGAGCAGTACTTC. This translates into CASSLQGREQYF.

The chain uses TRBV30 and TRBJ2-1, with 8 bases lining up with TRBD2. Trimming cost V 8 bases and J 7 bases; bases outside gene matches: 16. The germline V gene encodes CDR1 GTSNPN and CDR2 SVGIG (reference sequence). The CDR3 contains 15 residues. The CDR3 loop reads CARGEGLAGSNEQFF. The CDR3, as DNA: TGTGCCCGAGGGGAGGGGCTAGCGGGTAGTAATGAGCAGTTCTTC.

The chain links TRBV12-2 to TRBJ2-1; the D call in the table, TRBD2, was not verified against the DNA. TRBV12-2 is a pseudogene locus. The CDR3 contains 16 residues. This chain's CDR3 is CASRLDPGTSENEQFF. The CDR3 region has the DNA TGTGCAAGTCGCTTAGACCCCGGGACTAGTGAAAATGAGCAGTTCTTC.

The chain links TRBV9 to TRBJ2-3, with a weak D call TRBD2 (6 bases). V was shortened by 4 bases and J by 0 bases, with 15 bases between the two germline ends. Germline CDR1 and CDR2: SGDLS and YYNGEE. The CDR3 length is 16 residues. In DNA form, the CDR3 reads TGTGCCAGCAGCCCCGGGAGAGCGGCTAGCACAGATACGCAGTATTTT. This codes for CASSPGRAASTDTQYF.

The rearrangement uses TRBV30 and TRBJ2-1, with D maybe TRBD2 (6 bases). Germline-derived CDR1 and CDR2 are GTSNPN and SVGIG (reference sequence). Trimming left V 1 base short and J 2 bases short, with 15 bases between. The CDR3 runs 16 residues. The CDR3 DNA sequence: TGTGCCTGGAGTGACCCACGGGAGTATACCTACAATGAGCAGTTCTTC. It yields the protein CAWSDPREYTYNEQFF.

The rearrangement joins TRBV2 to TRBJ2-2; 7 bases agree with TRBD1. This CDR3 contains 15 residues. V lost 5 bases and J lost 4; bases outside the gene matches: 7. Per the germline V gene, CDR1 is SNHLY and CDR2 is FYNNEI. The CDR3 sequence: CASSSLTGTTGELFF. DNA for the CDR3: TGTGCCAGCAGTAGCCTGACAGGGACCACCGGGGAGCTGTTTTTT.

The chain is built from TRBV28 and TRBJ2-1; TRBD2 matches at 13 bases. This CDR3 has 16 amino acids. Germline lookup yields CDR1 MDHEN and CDR2 SYDVKM. The V segment lost 6 bases and the J segment 10 bases; nucleotides outside the gene matches: 12. The CDR3 reads CASSPPRGLAGAEQFF. The CDR3 bases are TGTGCCAGCAGCCCCCCAAGAGGACTAGCGGGGGCCGAGCAGTTCTTC.

This clone was seen a handful of times. This chain joins TRBV30 and TRBJ1-4; D gene unclear. Germline V CDR1 and CDR2: GTSNPN, SVGIG (reference sequence). This CDR3 contains 12 residues. Trimming cost V 0 bases and J 6 bases, with 5 bases left between them. CDR3 DNA: TGTGCCTGGAGTGTCCAGGATGAAAAACTGTTTTTT. It encodes CAWSVQDEKLFF.

This clone has only one observation. The genes are TRBV6-6 and TRBJ2-7; TRBD1 matches 7 bases. Trimming took 6 bases from V and 0 from J; bases not matched to a gene: 2. CDR1 and CDR2 (germline): MNHNY, SVGAGI (reference sequence). The CDR3 has 13 residues. For the CDR3, the DNA is TGTGCCAGCAGAGGGGACAGCTCCTACGAGCAGTACTTC. Amino acid sequence: CASRGDSSYEQYF.

The J gene is TRBJ2-1, the V gene TRBV4-3; unclear D gene. CDR3 size: 13 residues. The V and J ends lost 0 bases and 5 bases respectively, with 5 bases between them. Germline V gives CDR1 LGHNA, CDR2 YSLEER. DNA for the CDR3: TGCGCCAGCAGCCAAGACGCTGACAATGAGCAGTTCTTC. Translation gives CASSQDADNEQFF.

The chain couples TRBV2 to TRBJ2-3; 9 nucleotides line up with TRBD2. Germline CDR1 SNHLY, CDR2 FYNNEI. This CDR3 has 16 residues. After removal of 3 bases from V and 2 bases from J, the junction contained 6 bases not matched to a gene. Written as DNA, the CDR3 is TGTGCCAGCAGTGATAGACTAGCGGTAATCACAGATACGCAGTATTTT. Protein product: CASSDRLAVITDTQYF. Using reference TRBV2 and TRBJ2-3 for the parts outside the CDR3, the full variable domain is EPEVTQTPSHQVTQMGQEVILRCVPISNHLYFYWYRQILGQKVEFLVSFYNNEISEKSEIFDDQFSVERPDGSNFTLKIRSTKLEDSAMYFCASSDRLAVITDTQYFGPGTRLTVL.

The rearrangement joins TRBV9 to TRBJ1-4; 12 bases line up with TRBD1. The CDR3 runs to 15 residues. The germline CDR1 and CDR2 sequences are SGDLS and YYNGEE. Trimming removed 0 bases from V and 9 bases from J; junction bases left unmatched: 3. The CDR3: CASSVEGQGAQKLFF. CDR3 DNA: TGTGCCAGCAGCGTAGAGGGACAGGGGGCGCAAAAACTGTTTTTT.

V and J are TRBV29-1 and TRBJ1-5; 12 nucleotides line up with TRBD1. Germline V CDR1 and CDR2: SQVTM, ANQGSEA. This CDR3 spans 20 amino acids. V lost 2 bases to trimming and J lost 3 bases; unmatched junction nucleotides: 17. CDR3 DNA sequence: TGCAGCGTTGAATCCGCTTCGGGCGGGACAGGGGGCATAGACAATCAGCCCCAGCATTTT. Translation: CSVESASGGTGGIDNQPQHF.

The CDR3 sequence is CASSWTGGSEQYF. As DNA, the CDR3 is TGTGCCAGCAGTTGGACAGGGGGAAGCGAGCAGTACTTC. The chain joins TRBV6-5 to TRBJ2-7; 10 nucleotides line up with TRBD1. The CDR3 loop spans 13 amino acids. Germline loops: CDR1 MNHEY, CDR2 SVGAGI. Unmatched junction bases numbered 3, after V lost 4 bases and J lost 6 bases.

The chain carries TRBV19 and TRBJ1-1; D is undetermined. In germline, CDR1 is LNHDA, CDR2 SQIVND (reference sequence). This CDR3 comprises 14 residues. With 8 bases removed from V and 5 bases from J, the gap between germline ends came to 18 bases. CDR3 coding DNA: TGTGCCAGTGGAACGGGAGGTGTGGGAACTGAAGCTTTCTTT. It codes for CASGTGGVGTEAFF.

This clone was counted only a few times. J is TRBJ2-5 and V is TRBV28, with D hard to call. Germline CDR1 and CDR2: MDHEN and SYDVKM. Trimming cost V 6 bases and J 1 base, with 9 bases left between them. This CDR3 is 13 amino acids long. The CDR3 bases are TGTGCCAGCAGCCGGAAAAGCCAAGAGACCCAGTACTTC. It specifies CASSRKSQETQYF.

The CDR3 here is CASSPRTLTSGRGEQYF. For the CDR3, the DNA is TGTGCCAGCAGCCCGCGGACGCTGACTAGCGGGAGGGGCGAGCAGTACTTC. The chain links TRBV28 to TRBJ2-7, with TRBD2 identical over 14 bases. Unmatched junction bases numbered 13, after V lost 6 bases and J lost 6 bases. Germline values: CDR1 MDHEN, CDR2 SYDVKM. The CDR3 totals 17 residues.

This sequence joins TRBV27 and TRBJ2-1; D unresolved. Germline V gene sequence: CDR1 MNHEY, CDR2 SMNVEV (reference sequence). V lost 0 bases, J lost 7 bases, and 7 bases lay in between. CDR3 length: 13 amino acids. CDR3 coding DNA: TGTGCCAGCAGTTTATCACCGGTGAATGAGCAGTTCTTC. Protein product: CASSLSPVNEQFF.

The rearrangement uses TRBV7-6 and TRBJ1-4, with 11 bases matching TRBD1. The junction had 7 bases not matched to a gene; V was cut back by 4 bases and J by 0 bases. This CDR3 comprises 18 residues. Germline assignment: CDR1 SGHVS and CDR2 FNYEAQ. CDR3 residues: CASSSRGQGVATNEKLFF. The CDR3 nucleotides are TGTGCCAGCAGCTCTAGGGGACAGGGGGTAGCAACTAATGAAAAACTGTTTTTT.

V is TRBV25-1 and J is TRBJ1-2, with 8 bases lining up with TRBD1. From germline, CDR1 is MGHDK and CDR2 SYGVNS. V was clipped by 6 bases and J by 8 bases; unmatched bases: 5. This CDR3 contains 12 residues. The CDR3 spells CASSQGAYGYTF. In DNA form, the CDR3 reads TGTGCCAGCAGCCAGGGGGCCTACGGCTACACCTTC.

The chain links TRBV18 to TRBJ1-1; no reliable D call. This CDR3 has 12 residues. CDR1 KGHSH and CDR2 LQKENI come from the germline V gene. The V gene lost 6 bases and the J gene lost 3 bases, with 8 bases spanning the gap. Here the CDR3 DNA reads TGTGCCAGCTCTCGAGCAGACACTGAAGCTTTCTTT. This encodes CASSRADTEAFF.